This T cell receptor (beta chain) originates from a study of a mutant IDH1 vaccine in newly diagnosed glioma. Whole-study context: Following radiotherapy alone, or alongside temozolomide cycles, vaccination was started after an interval of 4-6 weeks.

Broader study findings: It was approximately 93% of patients that developed vaccine-induced immune responses.

Sequenced by immunoSEQ multiplex PCR; TCRdb stores in-frame clones only, minus some. The top ten clones hold around 0.61% of a sample with 95,000 to 120,000 clones, 85% to 90% of them seen once. Documented time point: week 11, during vaccination. In every dose of vaccine, 300 ug of mutant IDH1 20-mer peptide was given alongside topical imiquimod. As to this clone: As yet, its antigen is unknown.

The input for sequencing was PBMCs, taken from a glioma patient whose treatment included an IDH1 peptide vaccine. The source of this sequence is a woman between 50 and 59 years old with glioma.

DNA for the CDR3: TGTGCCAGTAGTATAGCCCCAATGGGGGGCTACACCTTC. Translating gives CASSIAPMGGYTF. This chain uses TRBV19 with TRBJ1-2; D is uncertain. Between the trimmed V and J ends, which lost 1 base and 8 bases, there was a span of 11 bases. The CDR3 length is 13 residues. Germline V CDR1 and CDR2: LNHDA, SQIVND (reference sequence).